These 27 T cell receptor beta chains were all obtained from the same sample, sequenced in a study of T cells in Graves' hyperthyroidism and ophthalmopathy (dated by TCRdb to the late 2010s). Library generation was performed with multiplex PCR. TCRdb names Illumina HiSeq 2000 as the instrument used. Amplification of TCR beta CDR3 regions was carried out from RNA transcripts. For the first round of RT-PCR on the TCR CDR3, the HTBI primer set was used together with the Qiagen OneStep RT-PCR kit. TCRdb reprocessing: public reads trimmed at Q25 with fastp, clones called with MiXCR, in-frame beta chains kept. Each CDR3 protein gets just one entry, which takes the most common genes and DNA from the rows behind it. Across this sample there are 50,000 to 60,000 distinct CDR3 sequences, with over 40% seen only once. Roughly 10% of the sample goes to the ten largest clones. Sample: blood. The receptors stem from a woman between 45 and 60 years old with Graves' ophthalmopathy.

As DNA, the CDR3 is TGTGCCAGCAGCCCCCGGGGGTACGAGCAGTACTTC. Protein: CASSPRGYEQYF. The rearrangement links TRBV7-6 to TRBJ2-7; D may be TRBD2 (6 bases). The CDR3 runs 12 residues. Trimming cost V 5 bases and J 4 bases, with 9 bases left between them. The germline V gene encodes CDR1 SGHVS and CDR2 FNYEAQ. Looking up the rest from reference TRBV7-6 and TRBJ2-7 gives the full variable domain: GAGVSQSPRYKVTKRGQDVALRCDPISGHVSLYWYRQALGQGPEFLTYFNYEAQQDKSGLPNDRFSAERPEGSISTLTIQRTEQRDSAMYRCASSPRGYEQYFGPGTRLTVT.

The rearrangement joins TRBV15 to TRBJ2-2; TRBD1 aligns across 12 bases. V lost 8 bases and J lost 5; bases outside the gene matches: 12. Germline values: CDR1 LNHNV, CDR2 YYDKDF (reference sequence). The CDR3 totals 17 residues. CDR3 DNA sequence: TGTGCCACCGGTAAACCGGGACAGGGGGCATATACCGGGGAGCTGTTTTTT. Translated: CATGKPGQGAYTGELFF.

The CDR3 DNA reads as TGTGCCGACAGGGAGGCCAATCAGCCCCAGCATTTT. Translation gives CADREANQPQHF. This rearrangement joins TRBV24-1 to TRBJ1-5; 7 bases are shared with TRBD1. This CDR3 has 12 residues. Losses at the gene ends were 12 bases for V and 3 bases for J; bases not matched to a gene: 4. CDR1 is KGHDR, CDR2 SFDVKD, per germline.

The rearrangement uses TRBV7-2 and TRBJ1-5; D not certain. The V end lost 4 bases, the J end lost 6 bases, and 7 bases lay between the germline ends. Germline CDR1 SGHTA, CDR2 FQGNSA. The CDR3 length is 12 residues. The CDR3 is CTSSSVIQPQHF. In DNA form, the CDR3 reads TGTACCAGCAGCTCCGTGATTCAGCCCCAGCATTTT.

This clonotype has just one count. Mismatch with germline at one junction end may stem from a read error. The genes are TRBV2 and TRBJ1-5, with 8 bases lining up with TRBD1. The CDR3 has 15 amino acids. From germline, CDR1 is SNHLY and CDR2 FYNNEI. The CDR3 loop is CASSTGQGYNQPQHF. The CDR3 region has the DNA TGTGCCAGCAGTACAGGACAGGGTTATAATCAACCCCAGCATTTT.

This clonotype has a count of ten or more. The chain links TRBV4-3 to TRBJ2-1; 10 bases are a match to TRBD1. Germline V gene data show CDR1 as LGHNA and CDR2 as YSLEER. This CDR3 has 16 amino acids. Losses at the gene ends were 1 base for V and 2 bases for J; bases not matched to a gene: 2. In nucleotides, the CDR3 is TGCGCCAGCAGCCAAGGGACAGGGGGTACCTACAATGAGCAGTTCTTC. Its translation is CASSQGTGGTYNEQFF.

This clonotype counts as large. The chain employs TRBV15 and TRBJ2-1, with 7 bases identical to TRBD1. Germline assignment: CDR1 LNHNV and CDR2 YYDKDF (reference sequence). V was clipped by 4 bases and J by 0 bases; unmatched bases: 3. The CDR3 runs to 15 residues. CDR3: CATSKDRSSYNEQFF. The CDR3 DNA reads TGTGCCACCAGCAAGGACAGGAGCTCCTACAATGAGCAGTTCTTC.

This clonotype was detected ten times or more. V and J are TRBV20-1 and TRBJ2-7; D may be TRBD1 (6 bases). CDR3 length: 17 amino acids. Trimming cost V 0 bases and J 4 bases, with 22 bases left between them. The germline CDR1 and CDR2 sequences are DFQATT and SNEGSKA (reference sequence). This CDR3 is CSARDESLRDKIYEQYF. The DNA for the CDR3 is TGCAGTGCTAGAGACGAGTCACTACGGGACAAGATTTACGAGCAGTACTTC.

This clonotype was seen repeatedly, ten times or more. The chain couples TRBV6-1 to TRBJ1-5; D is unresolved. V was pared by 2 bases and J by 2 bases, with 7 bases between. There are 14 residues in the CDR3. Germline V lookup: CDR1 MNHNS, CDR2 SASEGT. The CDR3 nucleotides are TGTGCCAGCAGTGAATGGTGGGGCAATCAGCCCCAGCATTTT. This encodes CASSEWWGNQPQHF.

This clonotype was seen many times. As DNA, the CDR3 is TGTGCCAGCAGTGATGACTGGGATGTTGAAGCTTTCTTT. Its translation is CASSDDWDVEAFF. V is TRBV6-1 and J is TRBJ1-1; D is ambiguous. The CDR3 sequence is 13 residues long. V was cut by 3 bases and J by 7 bases, with 12 bases left in between. Germline CDR1 reads MNHNS; CDR2 reads SASEGT.

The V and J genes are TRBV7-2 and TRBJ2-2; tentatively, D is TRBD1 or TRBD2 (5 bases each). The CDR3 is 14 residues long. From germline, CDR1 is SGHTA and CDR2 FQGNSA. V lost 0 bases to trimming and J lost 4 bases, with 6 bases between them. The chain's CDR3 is CASSLAGVTGELFF. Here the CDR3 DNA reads TGTGCCAGCAGCTTAGCGGGGGTCACCGGGGAGCTGTTTTTT.

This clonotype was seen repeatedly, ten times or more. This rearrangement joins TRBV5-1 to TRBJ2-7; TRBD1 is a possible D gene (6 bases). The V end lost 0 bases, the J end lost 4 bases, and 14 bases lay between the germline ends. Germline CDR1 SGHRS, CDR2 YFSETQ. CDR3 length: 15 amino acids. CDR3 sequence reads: CASSLGQNRVYEQYF. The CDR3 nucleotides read TGCGCCAGCAGCTTGGGGCAAAACAGGGTTTACGAGCAGTACTTC.

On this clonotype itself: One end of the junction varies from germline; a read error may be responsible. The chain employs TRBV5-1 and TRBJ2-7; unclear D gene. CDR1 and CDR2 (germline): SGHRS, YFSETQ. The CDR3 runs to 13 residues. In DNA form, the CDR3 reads TGCGCCAACAGCTTGCGGACCGGCCACGAGCAGTACTTC. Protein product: CANSLRTGHEQYF.

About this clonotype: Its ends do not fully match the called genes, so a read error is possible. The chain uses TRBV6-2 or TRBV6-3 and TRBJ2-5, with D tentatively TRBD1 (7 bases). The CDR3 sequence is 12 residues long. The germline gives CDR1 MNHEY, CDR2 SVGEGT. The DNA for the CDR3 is TGTGCCAGCCGGAGGGGGCAAGGGACCCAGTACTTC. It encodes CASRRGQGTQYF.

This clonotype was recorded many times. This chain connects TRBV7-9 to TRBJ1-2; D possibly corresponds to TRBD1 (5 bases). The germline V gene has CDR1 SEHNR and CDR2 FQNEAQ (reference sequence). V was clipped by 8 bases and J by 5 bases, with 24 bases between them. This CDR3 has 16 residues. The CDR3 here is CASRAGGVGGPYGYTF. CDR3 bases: TGTGCCAGCCGAGCGGGGGGGGTAGGAGGCCCTTATGGCTACACCTTC.

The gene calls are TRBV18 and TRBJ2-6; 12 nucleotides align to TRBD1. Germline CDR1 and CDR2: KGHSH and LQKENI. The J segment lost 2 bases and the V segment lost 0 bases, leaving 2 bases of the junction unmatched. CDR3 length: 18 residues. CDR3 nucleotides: TGTGCCAGCTCACCACCGGGACAGGGGGCGCCTGGGGCCAACGTCCTGACTTTC. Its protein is CASSPPGQGAPGANVLTF.

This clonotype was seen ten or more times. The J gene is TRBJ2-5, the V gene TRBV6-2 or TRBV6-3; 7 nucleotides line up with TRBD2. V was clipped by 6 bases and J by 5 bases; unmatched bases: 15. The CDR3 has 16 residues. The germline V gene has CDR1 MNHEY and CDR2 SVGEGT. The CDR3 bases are TGTGCCAGCAGCCCTGGGTTGAGACTAGCAGGGGAGACCCAGTACTTC. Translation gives CASSPGLRLAGETQYF.

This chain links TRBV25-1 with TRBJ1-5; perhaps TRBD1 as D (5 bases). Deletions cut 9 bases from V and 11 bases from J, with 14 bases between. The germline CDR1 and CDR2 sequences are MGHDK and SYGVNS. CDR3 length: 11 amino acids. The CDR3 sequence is CASMKDNSQHF. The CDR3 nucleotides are TGTGCCAGTATGAAGGACAACTCCCAGCATTTT.

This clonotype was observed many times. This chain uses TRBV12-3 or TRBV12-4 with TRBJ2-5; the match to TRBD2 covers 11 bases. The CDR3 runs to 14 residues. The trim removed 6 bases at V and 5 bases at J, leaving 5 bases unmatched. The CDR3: CASSSTSGMETQYF. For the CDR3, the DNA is TGTGCCAGCAGCTCGACTAGCGGGATGGAGACCCAGTACTTC.

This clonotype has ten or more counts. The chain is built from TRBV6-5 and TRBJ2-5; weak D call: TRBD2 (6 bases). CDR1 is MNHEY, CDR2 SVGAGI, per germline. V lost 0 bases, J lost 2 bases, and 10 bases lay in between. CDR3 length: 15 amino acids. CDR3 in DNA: TGTGCCAGCAGTTACTCGATTCGGGGGCAAGAGACCCAGTACTTC. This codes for CASSYSIRGQETQYF.

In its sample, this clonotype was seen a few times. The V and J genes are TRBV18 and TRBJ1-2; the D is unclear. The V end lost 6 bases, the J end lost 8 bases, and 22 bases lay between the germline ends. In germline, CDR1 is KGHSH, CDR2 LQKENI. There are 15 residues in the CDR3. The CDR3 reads CASSPGIVQTWGYTF. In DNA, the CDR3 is TGTGCCAGCTCCCCCGGCATCGTCCAAACGTGGGGCTACACCTTC. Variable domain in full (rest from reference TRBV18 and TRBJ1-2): NAGVMQNPRHLVRRRGQEARLRCSPMKGHSHVYWYRQLPEEGLKFMVYLQKENIIDESGMPKERFSAEFPKEGPSILRIQQVVRGDSAAYFCASSPGIVQTWGYTFGSGTRLTVV.

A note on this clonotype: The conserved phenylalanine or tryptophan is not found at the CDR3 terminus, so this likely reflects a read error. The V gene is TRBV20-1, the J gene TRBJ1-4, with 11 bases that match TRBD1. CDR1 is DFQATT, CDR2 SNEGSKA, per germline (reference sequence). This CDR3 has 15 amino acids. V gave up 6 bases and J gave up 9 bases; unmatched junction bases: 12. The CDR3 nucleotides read TGCAGTGCCACTAGACCGGGACAGGGGGTCCAAAAACTGTTTTCT. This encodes CSATRPGQGVQKLFS.

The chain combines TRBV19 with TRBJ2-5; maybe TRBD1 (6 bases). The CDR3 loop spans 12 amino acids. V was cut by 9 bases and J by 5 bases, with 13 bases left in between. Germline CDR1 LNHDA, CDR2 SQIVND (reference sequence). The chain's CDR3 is CASGAGQETQYF. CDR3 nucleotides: TGTGCCAGCGGTGCCGGACAGGAGACCCAGTACTTC. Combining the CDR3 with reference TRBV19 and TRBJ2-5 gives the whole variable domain DGGITQSPKYLFRKEGQNVTLSCEQNLNHDAMYWYRQDPGQGLRLIYYSQIVNDFQKGDIAEGYSVSREKKESFPLTVTSAQKNPTAFYLCASGAGQETQYFGPGTRLLVL.

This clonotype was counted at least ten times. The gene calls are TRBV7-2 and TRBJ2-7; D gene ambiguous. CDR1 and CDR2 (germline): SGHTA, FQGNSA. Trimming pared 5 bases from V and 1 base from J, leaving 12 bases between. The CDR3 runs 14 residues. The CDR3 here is CASSPVPESYEQYF. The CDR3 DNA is TGTGCCAGCAGCCCCGTCCCGGAGTCCTACGAGCAGTACTTC.

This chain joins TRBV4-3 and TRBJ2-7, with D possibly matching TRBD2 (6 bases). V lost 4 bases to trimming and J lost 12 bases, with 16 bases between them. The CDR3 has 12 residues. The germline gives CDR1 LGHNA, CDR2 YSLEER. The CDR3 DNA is TGCGCCAGCAGCCCGGGGCCGGGGGAGGCGTACGTC. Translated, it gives CASSPGPGEAYV.

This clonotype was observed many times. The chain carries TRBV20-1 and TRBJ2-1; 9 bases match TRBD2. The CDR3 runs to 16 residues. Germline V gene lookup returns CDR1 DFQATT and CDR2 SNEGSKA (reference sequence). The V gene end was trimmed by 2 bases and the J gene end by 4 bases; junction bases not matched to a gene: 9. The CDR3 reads CSARFTGTSSYNEQFF. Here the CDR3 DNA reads TGCAGTGCTAGATTCACCGGGACTAGCAGTTACAATGAGCAGTTCTTC.

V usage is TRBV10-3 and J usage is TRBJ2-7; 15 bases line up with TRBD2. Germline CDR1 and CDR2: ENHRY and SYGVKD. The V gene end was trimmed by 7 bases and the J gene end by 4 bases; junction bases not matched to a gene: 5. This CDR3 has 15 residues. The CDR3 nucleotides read TGTGCCATCATGACCGGGACTAGCGGGGGGTACGAGCAGTACTTC. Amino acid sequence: CAIMTGTSGGYEQYF.